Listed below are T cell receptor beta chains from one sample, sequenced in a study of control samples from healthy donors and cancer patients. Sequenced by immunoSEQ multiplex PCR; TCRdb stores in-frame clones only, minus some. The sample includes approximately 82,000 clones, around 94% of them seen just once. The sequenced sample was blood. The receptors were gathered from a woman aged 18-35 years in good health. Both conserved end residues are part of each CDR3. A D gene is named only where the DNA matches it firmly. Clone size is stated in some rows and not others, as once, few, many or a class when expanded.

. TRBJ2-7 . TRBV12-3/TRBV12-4 TGTGCCAGCACCTTTAGGGTTATGGGCGAGCAGTACTTC CASTFRVMGEQYF
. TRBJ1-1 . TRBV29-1 TGCAGCGTTCGCGGTGTTTCTGAAGCTTTCTTT CSVRGVSEAFF
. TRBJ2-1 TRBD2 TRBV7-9 TGTGCCAGCAGCTTGACTAGCGGGAGGGCCTTACGAAATGAGCAGTTCTTC CASSLTSGRALRNEQFF
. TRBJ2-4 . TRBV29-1 TGCAGCGAACCAAAGGGTGTCGAAAACATTCAGTACTTC CSEPKGVENIQYF
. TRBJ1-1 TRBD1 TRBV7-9 TGTGCCAGCAGCTTAGGGGACAGGGTCACTGAAGCTTTCTTT CASSLGDRVTEAFF
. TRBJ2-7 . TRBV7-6 TGTGCCAGCAGCTTATCCCCAGGGGGGGCTCACGAGCAGTACTTC CASSLSPGGAHEQYF
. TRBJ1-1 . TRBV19 TGTGCCAGTACAAGGGGTCTTGGTGAAGCTTTCTTT CASTRGLGEAFF
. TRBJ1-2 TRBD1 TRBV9 TGTGCCAGCACCGAACTGACAGGGGGCAACTATGGCTACACCTTC CASTELTGGNYGYTF
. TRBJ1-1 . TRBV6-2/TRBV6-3 TGTGCCAGCAGTTGGCTCCTAACGGGAGGATACACTGAAGCTTTCTTT CASSWLLTGGYTEAFF
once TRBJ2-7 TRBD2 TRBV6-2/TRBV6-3 TGTGCCAGCAGTTCCTCTCACCGACTAGCGGGCTCCTACGAGCAGTACTTC CASSSSHRLAGSYEQYF
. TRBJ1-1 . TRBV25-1 TGTGCCAGCAGCGTACCGGGACGGGGGAACACTGAAGCTTTCTTT CASSVPGRGNTEAFF
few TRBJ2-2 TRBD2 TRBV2 TGTGCCAGCAAAGGACTAGCGAACACCGGGGAGCTGTTTTTT CASKGLANTGELFF
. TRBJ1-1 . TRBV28 TGTGCCAGCAGTTTCGACGGGGTTAGTGCTGAAGCTTTCTTT CASSFDGVSAEAFF
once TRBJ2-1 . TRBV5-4 TGTGCCAGCAGCTTACACCTCGGGGGCTCCTACAATGAGCAGTTCTTC CASSLHLGGSYNEQFF
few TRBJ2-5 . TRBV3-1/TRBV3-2 TGTGCCAGCAGCCAAGATGGCCTAGCAGGAGAGACCCAGTACTTC CASSQDGLAGETQYF
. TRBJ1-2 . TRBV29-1 TGCAGCGTCGACTTCAACGAGGGGAGTCGGAGGCGCTACACCTTC CSVDFNEGSRRRYTF
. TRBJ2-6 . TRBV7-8 TGTGCCAGCAGCTTATGGGGTCGCTCTGGGGCCAACGTCCTGACTTTC CASSLWGRSGANVLTF
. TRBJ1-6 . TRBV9 TGTGCCAGCAGCGGAGACACGAGCTCCTATAATTCACCCCTCCACTTT CASSGDTSSYNSPLHF
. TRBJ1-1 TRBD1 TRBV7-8 TGTGCCAGCAGCTTAGAAGGACAGGGGAACACTGAAGCTTTCTTT CASSLEGQGNTEAFF
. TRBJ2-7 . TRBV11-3 TGTGCCAGCAGCTTACGCCAGGACATCTACGAGCAGTACTTC CASSLRQDIYEQYF
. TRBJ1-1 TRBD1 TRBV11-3 TGTGCCAGCAGCCACAGGGGGAACACTGAAGCTTTCTTT CASSHRGNTEAFF
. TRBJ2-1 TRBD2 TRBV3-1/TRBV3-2 TGTGCCAGCAGCCAAGATATTGGGGCGGGAGGGAGCTCCTACAATGAGCAGTTCTTC CASSQDIGAGGSSYNEQFF
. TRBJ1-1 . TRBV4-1 TGCGCCAGCAGCCCCCCGACTGGAATGAACACTGAAGCTTTCTTT CASSPPTGMNTEAFF
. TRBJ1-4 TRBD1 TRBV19 TGTGCCAGTAGTATAATTTTGAGGGGGCGCGAAAAACTGTTTTTT CASSIILRGREKLFF
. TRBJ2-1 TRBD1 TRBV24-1 TGTGCCACCAGTGACCGGGACAGAACCTACAATGAGCAGTTCTTC CATSDRDRTYNEQFF
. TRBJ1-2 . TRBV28 TGTGCCAGCAGTTTAGGTCATGGCTACACCTTC CASSLGHGYTF
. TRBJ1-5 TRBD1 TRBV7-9 TGTGCCAGCAGCTTAGGACAGGGTGGGAATAGCAATCAGCCCCAGCATTTT CASSLGQGGNSNQPQHF
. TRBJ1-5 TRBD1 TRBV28 TGTGCCAGCAGGAGACAGGGGAGCAATCAGCCCCAGCATTTT CASRRQGSNQPQHF
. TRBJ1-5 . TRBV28 TGTGCCAGCAGTCCCACCGGGACGTATCAGCCCCAGCATTTT CASSPTGTYQPQHF
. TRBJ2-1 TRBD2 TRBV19 TGTGCCAGTAGTATACTCCTACTAGCGGAGAACAATGAGCAGTTCTTC CASSILLLAENNEQFF
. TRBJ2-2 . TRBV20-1 TGCAGTGCGAGTCCTGGAGTCACCGGGGAGCTGTTTTTT CSASPGVTGELFF
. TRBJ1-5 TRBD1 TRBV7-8 TGTGCCAGCAGCTTATTCAGGGGGGACGGGTATCAGCCCCAGCATTTT CASSLFRGDGYQPQHF
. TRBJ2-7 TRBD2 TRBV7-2 TGTGCCAGCAGCTTCGGGGGGGGATCCTACGAGCAGTACTTC CASSFGGGSYEQYF
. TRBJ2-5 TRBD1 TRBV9 TGTGCCAGCAGCGCGGACAGGGGGGGTCGGGAGACCCAGTACTTC CASSADRGGRETQYF
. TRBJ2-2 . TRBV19 TGTGCCAGTAGTCGGGGGACAGCCGCGAACACCGGGGAGCTGTTTTTT CASSRGTAANTGELFF
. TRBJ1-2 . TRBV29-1 TGCAGCGTTGTAATTCCTGGGGAGTATGGCTACACCTTC CSVVIPGEYGYTF
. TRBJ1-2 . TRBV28 TGTGCCAGCAGTTTATCCCCCTCTAGCACCGGCGGTTTTAACAGGGGCTACACCTTC CASSLSPSSTGGFNRGYTF
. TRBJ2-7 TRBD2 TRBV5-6 TGTGCCAGCAGCTTGAGGACCCTAGCGGGAGGGGGCTCCTACGAGCAGTACTTC CASSLRTLAGGGSYEQYF
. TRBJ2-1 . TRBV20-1 TGCAGTGCCGCCCCCCGTTTTGAGCAGTTCTTC CSAAPRFEQFF
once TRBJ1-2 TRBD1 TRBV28 TGTGCCAGCAGTCTACAGGGGGTGGACTATGGCTACACCTTC CASSLQGVDYGYTF
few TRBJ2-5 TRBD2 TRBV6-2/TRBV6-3 TGTGCCAGCAGTATGACTAGCGGGGGGGCGGAGACCCAGTACTTC CASSMTSGGAETQYF
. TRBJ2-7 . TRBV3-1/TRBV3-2 TGTGCCAGCAGCCCGGGACCTGCGGCTACCTACGAGCAGTACTTC CASSPGPAATYEQYF
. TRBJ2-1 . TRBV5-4 TGTGCCAGCAGCTACCTGCTGCGCAACTCCTACAATGAGCAGTTCTTC CASSYLLRNSYNEQFF
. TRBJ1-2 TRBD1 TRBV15 TGTGCCACCAGCAGAGCGCAGGGGGCGGACTATGGCTACACCTTC CATSRAQGADYGYTF
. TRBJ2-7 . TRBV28 TGTGCCAGCAGCCCCCCCCCAGGGGACTACGAGCAGTACTTC CASSPPPGDYEQYF
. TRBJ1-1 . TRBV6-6 TGTGCCAGCAGTCTACAATCCTATGGCAGTCTTATGAACACTGAAGCTTTCTTT CASSLQSYGSLMNTEAFF
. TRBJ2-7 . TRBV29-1 TGCAGCGTTGAAAGGCAGGTTGGACGCTACTACGAGCAGTACTTC CSVERQVGRYYEQYF
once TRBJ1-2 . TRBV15 TGTGCCACCAGCAGAGACGAGGGGACAAAGGGCTACACCTTC CATSRDEGTKGYTF
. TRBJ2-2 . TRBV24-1 TGTGCCACCAGTGCCTCCCCGGGCAGGGAAAACACCGGGGAGCTGTTTTTT CATSASPGRENTGELFF
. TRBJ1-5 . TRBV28 TGTGCCAGCAGTTTATCCCTACAGGGAAAGGTTCAGCCCCAGCATTTT CASSLSLQGKVQPQHF
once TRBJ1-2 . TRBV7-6 TGTGCCAGCAGCTTAGAATACAGTGGCCTGCGAAACTATGGCTACACCTTC CASSLEYSGLRNYGYTF
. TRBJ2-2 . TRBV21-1 TGTGCCAGCAGCAAAGTACCCGGGGAGCTGTTTTTT CASSKVPGELFF